This T cell receptor beta chain was found in a study of cytomegalovirus exposure and HLA in healthy donors. Study findings and constraints: A few chains tied to CMV proved CMV antigen-specific in vitro.

Method: immunoSEQ multiplex PCR; TCRdb's copy keeps in-frame clones and lacks some. The repertoire includes 260,000 or so clones, around 87% of them detected once, and 2.6% sits in the top ten. As to this clone: Its antigen is unidentified.

Germline V gives CDR1 LNHDA, CDR2 SQIVND (reference sequence). The J segment lost 1 base and the V segment lost 6 bases, leaving 11 bases of the junction unmatched. The CDR3 has 16 amino acids. The chain links TRBV19 to TRBJ1-1, with 7 bases lining up with TRBD1. The sample was PBMCs. The receptor comes from a man aged 18 to 29 in good health and CMV-seronegative. The CDR3 region has the DNA TGTGCCAGTAGACCCCTAGGGACAGCTCAGAACACTGAAGCTTTCTTT. It translates to CASRPLGTAQNTEAFF.